One and the same sample provided the 18 T cell receptor beta chains below, sequenced in a study of vaccination effects on CD4 cells after COVID-19. Which antigens these TCRs recognize remains unknown. The table came from immunoSEQ multiplex PCR; TCRdb's copy has only in-frame clones and leaves some out. The data show 30,000 to 45,000 clones, around 73% seen once. Using viral peptide pools, the ViraFEST assay grew out antigen-specific CD4+ T cells prior to sequencing. The authors isolated CD4+ T cells after less than eleven days of culture. This individual tested PCR-positive for SARS-CoV-2 infection between March and December 2020. Sequencing used CD4+ T cells from PBMCs cultured with HCoV-NL63 spike peptides, obtained before COVID-19 vaccination. These receptors originate from a human donor who had a prior SARS-CoV-2 infection.

This clone was seen a handful of times. The chain has TRBV6-5 and TRBJ1-6; D might be TRBD1 (6 bases). The CDR3 has 14 residues. Trimming cost V 0 bases and J 9 bases, with 9 bases left between them. Germline CDR1 is MNHEY and CDR2 is SVGAGI. The CDR3 here is CASSYSGGFSPLHF. The CDR3 DNA sequence: TGTGCCAGCAGTTACTCCGGGGGCTTTTCACCCCTCCACTTT.

This chain uses TRBV18 with TRBJ2-7; D unresolved. With 2 bases removed from V and 3 bases from J, the gap between germline ends came to 11 bases. This CDR3 contains 14 residues. Germline CDR1 reads KGHSH; CDR2 reads LQKENI. CDR3 sequence reads: CASSPWVTDYEQYF. The CDR3 nucleotides read TGTGCCAGCTCACCATGGGTTACCGACTACGAGCAGTACTTC. Supplemented by reference TRBV18 and TRBJ2-7, the full variable domain reads NAGVMQNPRHLVRRRGQEARLRCSPMKGHSHVYWYRQLPEEGLKFMVYLQKENIIDESGMPKERFSAEFPKEGPSILRIQQVVRGDSAAYFCASSPWVTDYEQYFGPGTRLTVT.

This clone was seen a single time. The V call is TRBV5-1, the J call TRBJ2-1; D not certain. With 2 bases removed from V and 9 bases from J, the gap between germline ends came to 9 bases. The CDR3 covers 12 residues. Per germline, CDR1 SGHRS and CDR2 YFSETQ. The CDR3 loop reads CASSFAVGEQFF. The CDR3 coding sequence is TGCGCCAGCAGCTTCGCTGTGGGTGAGCAGTTCTTC.

The chain links TRBV6-2 or TRBV6-3 to TRBJ2-2; D remains ambiguous. The V end was cut by 0 bases, the J end by 1 base, with 9 bases between. In germline, CDR1 is MNHEY, CDR2 SVGEGT. The CDR3 length is 16 residues. CDR3 region: CASSYSLYKNTGELFF. The CDR3 region has the DNA TGTGCCAGCAGTTACTCTTTATATAAGAACACCGGGGAGCTGTTTTTT.

V usage is TRBV14 and J usage is TRBJ1-4, with D unresolved. Germline CDR1 and CDR2: SGHDN and FVKESK. The V gene lost 1 base and the J gene lost 1 base, with 1 base spanning the gap. CDR3 length: 13 amino acids. As DNA, the CDR3 is TGTGCCAGCAGCCAAGTAACTAATGAAAAACTGTTTTTT. Translation: CASSQVTNEKLFF.

This rearrangement joins TRBV11-2 to TRBJ1-4; weak D call: TRBD1 (5 bases). The germline V gene encodes CDR1 SGHAT and CDR2 FQNNGV. The germline V and J ends were trimmed by 5 bases and 5 bases, with 18 bases remaining between them. The CDR3 is 16 amino acids. Written as DNA, the CDR3 is TGTGCCAGCAGCCCCGGGACCCTCGGAGGGAATGAAAAACTGTTTTTT. This translates into CASSPGTLGGNEKLFF.

The rearrangement links TRBV19 to TRBJ1-4; D is perhaps TRBD1 (5 bases). Germline CDR1 and CDR2: LNHDA and SQIVND (reference sequence). The ends were cut back, 6 bases at V and 8 bases at J, with 22 bases in the middle. This CDR3 has 16 residues. The CDR3 nucleotides are TGTGCCAGTAGAGTCCAGGGTGGGGATGTTCGAGAAAAACTGTTTTTT. This encodes CASRVQGGDVREKLFF.

This clone appeared a few times. The chain combines TRBV5-1 with TRBJ2-3, with D unresolved. V shed 0 bases and J shed 2 bases, with 7 bases lying between them. Germline V gene lookup returns CDR1 SGHRS and CDR2 YFSETQ. The CDR3 loop spans 14 amino acids. This CDR3 is CASSLAKNTDTQYF. The CDR3 nucleotides are TGCGCCAGCAGCTTGGCCAAGAACACAGATACGCAGTATTTT.

The chain carries TRBV9 and TRBJ1-4, with D possibly TRBD1 on 6 matching bases. V shed 4 bases and J shed 3 bases, with 19 bases lying between them. This CDR3 is 17 amino acids long. Per germline, CDR1 SGDLS and CDR2 YYNGEE. The DNA for the CDR3 is TGTGCCAGCAGCTCTAGGAGGGGGGAGGGAGCTAATGAAAAACTGTTTTTT. This encodes CASSSRRGEGANEKLFF.

V usage is TRBV18 and J usage is TRBJ2-5; no clear D. The V end was cut by 2 bases, the J end by 2 bases, with 6 bases between. The CDR3 length is 13 residues. The V gene's germline CDR1 is KGHSH and CDR2 LQKENI. CDR3 sequence: CASSPILQETQYF. The CDR3 nucleotides are TGTGCCAGCTCACCAATACTTCAAGAGACCCAGTACTTC.

This clone was seen only once. This chain connects TRBV4-1 to TRBJ2-3; no firm D call. Germline-derived CDR1 and CDR2 are MGHRA and YSYEKL. The CDR3 loop spans 16 amino acids. V lost 0 bases, J lost 2 bases, and 12 bases lay in between. The CDR3 here is CASSQELVRYTDTQYF. The CDR3 region has the DNA TGCGCCAGCAGCCAAGAGTTAGTCCGGTACACAGATACGCAGTATTTT.

The V gene is TRBV11-2, the J gene TRBJ1-6; 9 positions agree with TRBD1. CDR3 length: 14 amino acids. Germline CDR1 SGHAT, CDR2 FQNNGV. V shed 5 bases, J shed 8 bases, and the junction held 4 bases outside the gene matches. The DNA of the CDR3 is TGTGCCAGCAGCCCCCGGGACAGGGATTCACCCCTCCACTTT. Translated, it gives CASSPRDRDSPLHF.

This clone was seen only a few times. CDR3 residues: CASRTLQGGNTEAFF. CDR3 in DNA: TGTGCCAGCAGGACCTTACAGGGTGGGAACACTGAAGCTTTCTTT. This chain uses TRBV6-6 with TRBJ1-1; D possibly corresponds to TRBD1 (6 bases). The ends were cut back, 6 bases at V and 1 base at J, with 15 bases in the middle. Germline assignment: CDR1 MNHNY and CDR2 SVGAGI (reference sequence). The CDR3 spans 15 residues.

The genes are TRBV5-1 and TRBJ1-1; no clear D gene. V dropped 4 bases and J dropped 0 bases, with 16 bases sitting between them. The CDR3 consists of 16 residues. CDR1 and CDR2 (germline): SGHRS, YFSETQ. CDR3 DNA: TGCGCCAGCAGCCCGATCCCGGGTCAGGTGAACACTGAAGCTTTCTTT. Translation: CASSPIPGQVNTEAFF.

The chain couples TRBV7-9 to TRBJ2-6, with 8 bases fitting TRBD1. Germline V gene lookup returns CDR1 SEHNR and CDR2 FQNEAQ (reference sequence). The junction had 7 bases not matched to a gene; V was cut back by 5 bases and J by 4 bases. This CDR3 spans 16 amino acids. Written as DNA, the CDR3 is TGTGCCAGCAGCCGCGACAGGGGATCAGGGGCCAACGTCCTGACTTTC. This translates into CASSRDRGSGANVLTF.

This chain links TRBV3-1 (or the pseudogene TRBV3-2) with TRBJ2-7, with 13 bases fitting TRBD2. V lost 0 bases to trimming and J lost 3 bases; unmatched junction nucleotides: 8. Germline V lookup: CDR1 LGHDT, CDR2 YNNKEL (reference sequence). The CDR3 is made up of 18 amino acids. CDR3 region: CASSQDPGLAGTIYEQYF. CDR3 in DNA: TGTGCCAGCAGCCAAGATCCGGGACTAGCGGGAACCATCTACGAGCAGTACTTC.

This chain links TRBV15 with TRBJ1-1; 7 bases map to TRBD1. CDR3 length: 15 amino acids. V lost 1 base and J lost 4; bases outside the gene matches: 6. Germline V gives CDR1 LNHNV, CDR2 YYDKDF (reference sequence). CDR3 sequence (DNA): TGTGCCACCAGCAGAGTGGGACAGCCGAGCACTGAAGCTTTCTTT. Protein sequence: CATSRVGQPSTEAFF.

The genes are TRBV24-1 and TRBJ2-2; possibly TRBD1 for D (5 bases). Germline loops: CDR1 KGHDR, CDR2 SFDVKD. CDR3 length: 15 residues. Trimming took 5 bases from V and 3 from J, leaving 12 bases between them. CDR3 sequence: CATSAGQGHTGELFF. Written as DNA, the CDR3 is TGTGCCACCAGTGCTGGGCAGGGTCACACCGGGGAGCTGTTTTTT.